The 24 T cell receptor beta chains reported below all come from one sample, sequenced in a study of CD8+ T cells in alopecia areata (dated by TCRdb to 2016 to 2018). The method behind the library was the immunoSEQ multiplex PCR assay. To provide template for TCR sequencing, every sample had RNA extracted and reverse transcribed into cDNA. In TCRdb, the immuneACCESS table is reduced to in-frame sequences with V and J assigned. These tables do not hold every clone; where another copy was compared, an unresolved V gene accounts for under half, and the others remain unexplained. For this sample the table gives fewer than 80,000 clones, of which approximately 60% were detected only once. The top ten constitute approximately 15% of the sample. What this sample's time point label stands for: baseline before oral tofacitinib. The sequencing used CD8+ T cells sorted from blood, collected at week 0. The receptors come from a human donor with alopecia areata.

This chain's CDR3 is CASSAGGETEAFF. The CDR3 DNA is TGTGCCAGCAGTGCCGGGGGCGAGACTGAAGCTTTCTTT. The rearrangement uses TRBV25-1 and TRBJ1-1; D perhaps matches TRBD1 (6 bases). This CDR3 spans 13 amino acids. Trimming left V 4 bases short and J 5 bases short, with 11 bases between. Per the germline V gene, CDR1 is MGHDK and CDR2 is SYGVNS. The variable domain in full, completed from reference TRBV25-1 and TRBJ1-1, reads EADIYQTPRYLVIGTGKKITLECSQTMGHDKMYWYQQDPGMELHLIHYSYGVNSTEKGDLSSESTVSRIRTEHFPLTLESARPSHTSQYLCASSAGGETEAFFGQGTRLTVV.

The chain employs TRBV7-9 and TRBJ1-1; no firm D call. This CDR3 has 12 amino acids. Trimming took 2 bases from V and 5 from J, leaving 6 bases between them. Germline-derived CDR1 and CDR2 are SEHNR and FQNEAQ (reference sequence). For the CDR3, the DNA is TGTGCCAGCAGCTTAACGTCTACTGAAGCTTTCTTT. Translation: CASSLTSTEAFF.

V gene TRBV25-1 combines with J gene TRBJ2-3; TRBD2 matches 12 bases. Trimming at V came to 6 bases and at J to 3 bases, leaving 4 bases not matched to a gene. The CDR3 is made up of 15 amino acids. The V gene's germline CDR1 is MGHDK and CDR2 SYGVNS. CDR3 nucleotides: TGTGCCAGCAGGAGCCTAGCGGGAGGGACAGATACGCAGTATTTT. This sequence encodes CASRSLAGGTDTQYF.

The chain employs TRBV27 and TRBJ2-7; 10 bases line up with TRBD1. The trim removed 5 bases at V and 3 bases at J, leaving 4 bases unmatched. The germline CDR1 and CDR2 sequences are MNHEY and SMNVEV (reference sequence). The CDR3 runs to 14 residues. In DNA, the CDR3 is TGTGCCAGCAGTCCAAGGGACAGGGGCTACGAGCAGTACTTC. It yields the protein CASSPRDRGYEQYF.

This clone was detected once. V is TRBV6-6 and J is TRBJ2-5; a weak D match, TRBD2 (6 bases). Trimming stripped 4 bases from V and 12 bases from J, with 15 bases between. The CDR3 totals 12 residues. CDR1 and CDR2 from the germline V gene are MNHNY and SVGAGI (reference sequence). The CDR3 spells CASSSHLAEEYF. The CDR3 DNA sequence: TGTGCCAGCAGTTCCCACTTAGCGGAGGAGTACTTC.

The rearrangement uses TRBV25-1 and TRBJ2-5; tentative D call: TRBD2 (5 bases). Between the trimmed V and J ends, which lost 5 bases and 5 bases, there was a span of 15 bases. CDR1 MGHDK and CDR2 SYGVNS come from the germline V gene. The CDR3 has 14 residues. The CDR3 spells CASSISSPGETQYF. CDR3 DNA sequence: TGTGCCAGCAGTATAAGCTCTCCGGGGGAGACCCAGTACTTC.

V usage is TRBV29-1 and J usage is TRBJ2-1, with 8 bases matching TRBD2. This CDR3 comprises 13 residues. CDR1 is SQVTM, CDR2 ANQGSEA, per germline. V trimming: 4 bases; J trimming: 9 bases; junction bases outside the gene matches: 8. The CDR3, as DNA: TGCAGCGTTGCGGGCCCGGGGGGGAGTGAGCAGTTCTTC. It specifies CSVAGPGGSEQFF.

The J gene is TRBJ2-6, the V gene TRBV4-3, with a weak D call TRBD1 (6 bases). The CDR3 covers 17 residues. Per the germline V gene, CDR1 is LGHNA and CDR2 is YSLEER. The V and J ends lost 0 bases and 4 bases respectively, with 13 bases between them. CDR3 sequence reads: CASSQDLAGVGANVLTF. Written as DNA, the CDR3 is TGCGCCAGCAGCCAAGATTTGGCAGGGGTAGGGGCCAACGTCCTGACTTTC.

The chain couples TRBV19 to TRBJ2-7, with unresolved D. V lost 0 bases and J 2 bases, leaving 5 bases between the germline ends. Per germline, CDR1 LNHDA and CDR2 SQIVND (reference sequence). The CDR3 consists of 13 residues. The CDR3 nucleotides read TGTGCCAGTAGTATAGACGGAGCCTACGAGCAGTACTTC. Translating it yields CASSIDGAYEQYF.

The J gene is TRBJ2-1, the V gene TRBV30, with TRBD2 matching 11 bases. The V and J ends lost 1 base and 9 bases, in that order; junction bases with no gene match: 5. Germline CDR1 GTSNPN, CDR2 SVGIG (reference sequence). This CDR3 region has 14 residues. CDR3 protein: CAWSGLAGLGEQFF. The CDR3, as DNA: TGTGCCTGGAGTGGACTAGCGGGATTGGGTGAGCAGTTCTTC.

The chain couples TRBV27 to TRBJ2-5, with D maybe TRBD2 (6 bases). The CDR3 runs 12 residues. Germline CDR1 MNHEY, CDR2 SMNVEV (reference sequence). Trimming removed 6 bases at V and 5 bases at J, with 10 bases between. The CDR3 region is CASSGGLETQYF. Here the CDR3 DNA reads TGTGCCAGCAGCGGAGGGCTGGAGACCCAGTACTTC.

The chain employs TRBV18 and TRBJ2-6; 7 bases agree with TRBD1. J lost 0 bases, V lost 3 bases, and 5 bases had no gene match. This CDR3 spans 17 amino acids. Germline lookup yields CDR1 KGHSH and CDR2 LQKENI. The CDR3: CASSPPDRTSGANVLTF. CDR3 nucleotides: TGTGCCAGCTCACCCCCGGACAGGACCTCTGGGGCCAACGTCCTGACTTTC.

This chain connects TRBV5-6 to TRBJ2-1; 8 bases agree with TRBD2. This CDR3 spans 15 amino acids. The V gene's germline CDR1 is SGHDT and CDR2 YYEEEE. With 0 bases clipped from V and 3 bases from J, the junction kept 2 bases outside the gene matches. DNA for the CDR3: TGTGCCAGCAGCTTGGGGACTAGCAACTACAATGAGCAGTTCTTC. Encoded protein: CASSLGTSNYNEQFF.

This clone came up once. The J gene is TRBJ2-6, the V gene TRBV5-4; D gene unclear. This CDR3 region has 18 residues. V was trimmed by 0 bases and J by 0 bases, leaving 13 bases between them. The germline gives CDR1 SGHNT, CDR2 YYREEE (reference sequence). The CDR3 nucleotides are TGTGCCAGCAGCTTGGAGGCTGTAGGGCACTCTGGGGCCAACGTCCTGACTTTC. The encoded protein is CASSLEAVGHSGANVLTF.

This clone was counted between two and nine times. Other DNA sequences within the sample encode an identical CDR3. V is TRBV4-1 and J is TRBJ2-7; tentatively, D is TRBD1 (6 bases). Germline V gene data show CDR1 as MGHRA and CDR2 as YSYEKL. Trimming took off 0 bases at V and 2 bases at J, with 8 bases between the two ends. The CDR3 runs to 14 residues. CDR3 amino acids: CASSQDRGTYEQYF. The CDR3 bases are TGCGCCAGCAGCCAAGACAGGGGAACCTACGAGCAGTACTTC.

The chain links TRBV30 to TRBJ2-1; tentative D call: TRBD1 (6 bases). V dropped 2 bases and J dropped 6 bases, with 14 bases sitting between them. The germline V gene has CDR1 GTSNPN and CDR2 SVGIG (reference sequence). CDR3 length: 14 amino acids. The CDR3 protein is CAWSLQGNSNEQFF. The CDR3 bases are TGTGCCTGGAGTCTACAGGGTAACAGCAATGAGCAGTTCTTC.

In DNA form, the CDR3 reads TGCGCCAGCAGCTCCAGCCCTGGTACGCAGTATTTT. Amino acids: CASSSSPGTQYF. The gene calls are TRBV4-1 and TRBJ2-3; D gene ambiguous. V lost 5 bases and J 8 bases, leaving 11 bases between the germline ends. The length of the CDR3 is 12 residues. Germline assignment: CDR1 MGHRA and CDR2 YSYEKL.

This clone was detected only a few times. The sample has other DNA sequences that encode this CDR3 too. The V gene is TRBV2, the J gene TRBJ2-1; D not resolved. Germline-derived CDR1 and CDR2 are SNHLY and FYNNEI. CDR3 length: 11 residues. V lost 7 bases to trimming and J lost 5 bases, with 6 bases between them. CDR3 sequence (DNA): TGTGCCAGCACCCGGAACAATGAGCAGTTCTTC. This gives the protein CASTRNNEQFF.

The V call is TRBV19, the J call TRBJ1-2; maybe TRBD1 (5 bases). The V end was cut by 8 bases, the J end by 4 bases, with 14 bases between. This CDR3 contains 13 residues. In germline, CDR1 is LNHDA, CDR2 SQIVND (reference sequence). The DNA for the CDR3 is TGTGCCAGTTCTCCGGGACGGATCTATGGCTACACCTTC. Protein: CASSPGRIYGYTF.

This rearrangement joins TRBV29-1 to TRBJ2-5, with D maybe TRBD1 (6 bases). The J call may not be correct, given that the DNA end is closer to TRBJ2-7. The germline gives CDR1 SQVTM, CDR2 ANQGSEA. The CDR3 consists of 13 residues. CDR3 in amino acids: CSVYTDSSYEQYF. In DNA, the CDR3 is TGCAGCGTGTACACGGACAGCTCCTACGAGCAGTACTTC.

This chain uses TRBV2 with TRBJ2-3, with a weak D call TRBD2 (6 bases). The CDR3 loop spans 17 amino acids. The ends were cut back, 3 bases at V and 8 bases at J, with 24 bases in the middle. Per germline, CDR1 SNHLY and CDR2 FYNNEI. In DNA, the CDR3 is TGTGCCAGCAGTGATACCCAACTAGCCGCGCTTGGAGGTACGCAGTATTTT. Its protein is CASSDTQLAALGGTQYF.

This clone was counted between two and nine times. The chain uses TRBV9 and TRBJ2-7; TRBD2 matches 9 bases. Germline trimming cut 4 bases from V and 0 bases from J; bases unmatched to any gene: 8. The germline gives CDR1 SGDLS, CDR2 YYNGEE. The CDR3 length is 16 residues. Written as DNA, the CDR3 is TGTGCCAGCAGCCCCATGGCGGGGGGGAGCTCCTACGAGCAGTACTTC. It codes for CASSPMAGGSSYEQYF.

The sample holds one count of this clone. The chain is built from TRBV30 and TRBJ2-2; 14 bases are a match to TRBD2. CDR1 GTSNPN and CDR2 SVGIG come from the germline V gene (reference sequence). CDR3 length: 17 residues. Germline trimming cut 1 base from V and 4 bases from J; bases unmatched to any gene: 5. This CDR3 is CAWSGLAGGPGTGELFF. CDR3 sequence (DNA): TGTGCCTGGAGTGGACTAGCGGGAGGGCCGGGCACCGGGGAGCTGTTTTTT.

This chain uses TRBV27 with TRBJ2-1; D possibly corresponds to TRBD2 (6 bases). This CDR3 is 16 amino acids long. Trimming removed 0 bases from V and 0 bases from J, with 9 bases in between. Germline CDR1 is MNHEY and CDR2 is SMNVEV (reference sequence). The CDR3 loop is CASSLSSGSSYNEQFF. DNA of the CDR3: TGTGCCAGCAGTTTATCTAGCGGTAGCTCCTACAATGAGCAGTTCTTC.